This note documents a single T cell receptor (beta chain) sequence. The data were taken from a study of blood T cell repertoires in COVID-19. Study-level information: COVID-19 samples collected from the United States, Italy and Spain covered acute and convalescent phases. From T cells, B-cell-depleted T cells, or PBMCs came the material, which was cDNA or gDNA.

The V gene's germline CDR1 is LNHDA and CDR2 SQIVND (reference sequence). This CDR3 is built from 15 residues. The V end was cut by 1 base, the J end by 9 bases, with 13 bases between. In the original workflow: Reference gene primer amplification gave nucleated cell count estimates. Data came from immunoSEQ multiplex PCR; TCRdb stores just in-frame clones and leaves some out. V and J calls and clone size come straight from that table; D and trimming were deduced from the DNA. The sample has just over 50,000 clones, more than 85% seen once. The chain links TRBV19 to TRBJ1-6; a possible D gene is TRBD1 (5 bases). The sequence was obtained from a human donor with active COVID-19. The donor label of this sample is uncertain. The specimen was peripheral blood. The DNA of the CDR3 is TGTGCCAGTAGTATAGTAGGAGGGGAAACTTCACCCCTCCACTTT. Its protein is CASSIVGGETSPLHF.